This T cell receptor (beta chain) derives from a study of cytomegalovirus exposure and HLA in healthy donors listed by TCRdb under 2017. In terms of the full investigation: In an earlier analysis of 587 of the donors, approximately 300 Gb of sequence data and 117 million unique TCR beta sequences from approximately 180 million T cells were reported. Roughly 320 gigabases of sequencing data and 70 million to 100 million unique TCR sequences made up an early release that covered over 550 HLA-typed donors. Of the roughly 400 genotyped donors, less than 90% were placed in the genetic ancestry cluster associated with self-reported Caucasian donors. The study was designed to test whether signatures of past pathogen exposure could be identified by cataloging public T cell receptors. The T cell repertoires of 550 to 850 subjects were profiled by immunosequencing and related to cytomegalovirus serostatus. In addition to the first cohort of 650 to 750 subjects, a separate validation cohort of around 110 different subjects was used. To predict cytomegalovirus infection status, the study combined high-throughput TCR immunosequencing, statistical association of individual TCRs with disease status, and machine learning. A later analysis re-analyzed previously published TCR beta repertoires from approximately 700 donors and added high-resolution HLA genotyping to study TCR occurrence patterns. In the later analysis, no new phenotypic data were used to find candidate immune exposures; instead, reliance was placed on TCR beta sequences and their occurrence across donors. In an earlier analysis of roughly 540 of the donors, high-throughput TCR beta sequencing was used to judge whether each TCR beta V gene segment behaved as functional or pseudogenic. Donor age, sex, ethnicity and CMV serostatus were collected together with the repertoire data. Genome-wide SNP genotypes for about 65% of the roughly 670 donors were used in a later genetic analysis, which treated that subset as a discovery cohort. All discovery cohort repertoires had been generated using a single sequencing platform. Both class I and class II loci were covered by HLA typing, at four-digit resolution. The number of typed donors differed by locus: roughly 629-630 for A, B, C, DRB1 and DQB1; 500 to 550 for DQA1; approximately 600 for DPA1; and some 430 for DPB1. Roughly 5 DR-DQ haplotypes were handled as single units for association and clustering, since linkage in the cohort was strong. Among some 410 genotyped donors of the cohort, an average of about 220,000 unique TCR beta nucleotide sequences was sequenced per donor, of which roughly 17% were non-productive. Broad study findings and their caveats: The sequencing pipeline was judged likely to have produced a cluster of highly shared sequence variants as a technical artifact. Compared with equally common non-associated chains, HLA-associated TCR beta chains in a later analysis were more clonally expanded and had lower generation probabilities. The study listed over 150 TCR beta chains as associated with cytomegalovirus. Only TCR beta chains were sequenced in this cohort, and the absence of alpha or paired-chain data limited detectable features. The authors suggested that the approach could potentially be extended to other disease states and immunological phenotypes. An association between a missense DCLRE1C variant and V-gene and J-gene trimming of TCR beta chains was found in a later genetic analysis and replicated in an independent cohort. Compared with the roughly 710-donor mean, donors in an Asian-associated ancestry cluster had fewer N-insertions in productive TCRs, according to a later genetic analysis. When HLA alleles, especially DR and DQ, strongly co-occurred, TCR associations were difficult to assign to individual alleles. For the cohort, immune exposure information was limited to CMV serostatus. A few of the identified cytomegalovirus-associated TCR beta chains were confirmed in vitro to be specific for cytomegalovirus antigens. At a false discovery rate of 0.05, a later analysis linked 16,951 TCR beta sequences to specific HLA alleles. A further reported finding was that TCR beta sequences accurately predicted the HLA-A and HLA-B alleles for most subjects in the first cohort. According to a later analysis, most CMV-associated TCR beta chains appeared to be HLA-restricted, and the HLA associations seemed to be driven largely by CMV exposure. Correlated functional status among segregating V segments might reflect linkage disequilibrium, but an unknown experimental factor could not be ruled out. An earlier analysis of approximately 600 of the donors showed that most TCR beta V segments appeared in productive rearrangements either about 87% or about 30% of the time, which broadly matched IMGT annotations. HLA typing was unavailable for some donors at each locus, so association tests used only the typed subset. The earlier analysis of fewer than 750 of the donors excluded about 16 rarely observed V segments, including chromosome 9 orphons, because counts were too low. Most TCR sequences were observed very rarely across donors, whereas some public TCRs were present in many individuals. A later analysis found that TCR association rates varied across HLA loci, with DRB1 alleles showing the most associated TCRs and HLA-C alleles the fewest. The classifier was reported to diagnose cytomegalovirus status with high specificity and sensitivity in both the original cohort and the validation cohort. In a later analysis, several top co-occurrence clusters were reported to appear linked to parvovirus B19, influenza, CMV and Epstein-Barr virus. The 87-base-pair reads could not distinguish some IMGT-functional V segments, including TRBV6-2 and TRBV6-3, so those segments were excluded. The presence/absence analyses assumed that sequencing depth was roughly uniform across donors, and that assumption may not be true.

CDR1 is given as MNHEY and CDR2 as SVGAGI, both from the germline V gene. The CDR3 has 14 amino acids, counting the end cysteine and phenylalanine. CDR3 DNA only is kept here, 42 bases in frame from base 1. The junction shows trimming of 4 bases on V and 2 bases on J, plus 12 bases between the germline ends. In total, over 600 healthy bone marrow donors made up the cohort. At the time of sampling, all cohort members were nominally healthy, though unrecorded immune exposures were likely present. The donor tested CMV seronegative, placing the donor among the 352 seronegative members of the cohort. A peripheral blood sample was provided by each donor, and peripheral blood mononuclear cells were used for TCR beta sequencing. Genomic DNA extraction from the blood cell samples was performed with the Qiagen DNeasy Blood Extraction Kit. Library preparation employed the immunoSEQ multiplex PCR assay. A mixture of 60 forward primers for TCR Vbeta segments and 13 reverse primers for TCR Jbeta segments was used in the multiplex PCR. The CDR3 region of rearranged TCR beta genes was amplified from genomic DNA by a multiplex PCR assay. Amplified TCR beta libraries were sequenced as 87-base-pair reads on the Illumina HiSeq System. As for how the authors treated the data: A later analysis counted approximately 76 million unique TCR beta chains across the 500 to 850 repertoires, and roughly 10 million of these chains were shared by at least two donors. Raw reads were error-corrected and collapsed into unique sequences by a nearest-neighbor algorithm in which closely related sequences were merged to remove PCR and sequencing errors. CDR3 sequences were aligned to IMGT reference sequences to assign V, D and J gene segments. For a sequence to be retained, at least a six-nucleotide match to both a V gene segment and a J gene segment was required. A rearrangement counted as productive if the CDR3 had no stop codons and remained in frame with V and J, and every other rearrangement counted as non-productive. CDR3 was defined according to IMGT convention as the region running from the second conserved V-encoded cysteine to the conserved J-encoded phenylalanine. The earlier analysis of approximately 500 of the donors excluded sequences that lacked an unambiguous match to a single V gene segment. An earlier analysis of approximately 590 of the donors classified V segments as functional when productive rearrangements were above 56.7% and as segregating when the standard deviation between donors was above 5%. To diagnose cytomegalovirus status from the catalog of TCR beta chain sequences, a statistical classification framework was built. V and J gene assignment, in a later analysis, came from comparing TCR nucleotide sequences with IMGT/GENE-DB human TR gene sequences. A later analysis assigned CDR3 sequences and most-parsimonious VDJ recombination scenarios with the TCRdist pipeline. A later analysis defined each TCR beta chain by its CDR3 amino acid sequence plus V-gene family, and excluded reads lacking a unique V-gene family. To address suspected cross-contamination and a sequencing artifact, a later analysis removed 450 to 700 highly shared, low-generation-probability nucleotide sequences. A later analysis calculated a clonal expansion index for each public chain from normalized within-repertoire ranks of inferred template counts. Generation probabilities in a later analysis came from a VDJ recombination model fitted to out-of-frame rearrangements, and those results were checked against IGoR. In a later analysis, TCR-TCR, TCR-HLA and TCR-CMV co-occurrence was scored with hypergeometric tests, and a repertoire-size bias correction was applied to TCR pairs. To estimate false discovery rates, a later analysis permuted the HLA or CMV assignments 20 times. A later analysis grouped co-occurring TCRs with DBSCAN, adding TCRdist sequence similarity when clustering within HLA-allele-positive subsets. Repertoires with fewer than 30,000 or more than 120,000 public chains were left out of co-occurrence clustering, as were about 5 repertoires with anomalous nucleotide sharing. Imported from immuneACCESS, the table was reduced by TCRdb to in-frame sequences with V and J called. These copies leave out some clones; in studies compared against another copy, an unresolved V gene accounts for under half, and the cause of the remainder is not known. The V and J calls and clone size are taken from that table; D and trimming were inferred from the DNA. The sample yields about 190,000 clones; over 70% were counted once. 1.5% to 2% of the sample comes from the top ten.

Comment on this clone: Its antigen is unknown. No base quality information exists; no much larger clone differs at one position.

This TCR came from a woman younger than 35 in good health and CMV-seronegative. Specimen: PBMCs. Here the chain combines TRBV6-5 and TRBJ2-7; TRBD1 could be the D gene, as 6 bases match. In nucleotides, the sequence is TGTGCCAGCAGTTCTCCGGGACAAGCCTACGAGCAGTACTTC. Its translation reads: CASSSPGQAYEQYF.